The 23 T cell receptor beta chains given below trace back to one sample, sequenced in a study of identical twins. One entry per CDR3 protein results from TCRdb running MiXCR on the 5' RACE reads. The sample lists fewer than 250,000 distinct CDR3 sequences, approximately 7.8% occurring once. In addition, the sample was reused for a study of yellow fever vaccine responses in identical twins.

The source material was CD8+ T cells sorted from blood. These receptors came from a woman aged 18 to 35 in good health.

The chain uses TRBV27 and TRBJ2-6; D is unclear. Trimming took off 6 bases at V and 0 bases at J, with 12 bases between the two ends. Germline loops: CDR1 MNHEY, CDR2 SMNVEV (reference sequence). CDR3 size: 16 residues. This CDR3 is CASSLKVVSGANVLTF. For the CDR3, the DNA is TGTGCCAGCAGCCTCAAAGTAGTCTCTGGGGCCAACGTCCTGACTTTC. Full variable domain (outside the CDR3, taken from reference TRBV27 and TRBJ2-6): EAQVTQNPRYLITVTGKKLTVTCSQNMNHEYMSWYRQDPGLGLRQIYYSMNVEVTDKGDVPEGYKVSRKEKRNFPLILESPSPNQTSLYFCASSLKVVSGANVLTFGAGSRLTVL.

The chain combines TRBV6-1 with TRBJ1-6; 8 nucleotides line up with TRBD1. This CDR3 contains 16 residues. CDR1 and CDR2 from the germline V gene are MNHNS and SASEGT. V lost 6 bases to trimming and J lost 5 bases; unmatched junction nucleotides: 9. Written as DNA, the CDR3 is TGTGCCAGCAGCAAAGAGGGACAGGAGCATAATTCACCCCTCCACTTT. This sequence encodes CASSKEGQEHNSPLHF.

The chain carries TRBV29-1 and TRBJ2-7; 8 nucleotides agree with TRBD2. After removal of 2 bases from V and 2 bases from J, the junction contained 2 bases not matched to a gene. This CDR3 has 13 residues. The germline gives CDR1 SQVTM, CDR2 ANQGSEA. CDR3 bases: TGCAGCGTTGAATCCGGGAGGGCCTACGAGCAGTACTTC. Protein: CSVESGRAYEQYF.

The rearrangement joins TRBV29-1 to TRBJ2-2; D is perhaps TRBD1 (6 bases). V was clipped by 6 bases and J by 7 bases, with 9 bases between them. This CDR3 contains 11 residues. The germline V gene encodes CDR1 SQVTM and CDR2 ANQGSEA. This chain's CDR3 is CSVRGNGELFF. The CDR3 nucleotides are TGCAGCGTGAGGGGGAACGGGGAGCTGTTTTTT.

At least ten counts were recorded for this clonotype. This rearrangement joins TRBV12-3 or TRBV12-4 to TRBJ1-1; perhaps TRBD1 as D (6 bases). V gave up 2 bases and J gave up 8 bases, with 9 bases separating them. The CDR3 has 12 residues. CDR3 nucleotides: TGTGCCAGCAGTTTACGTGGGACAGAAGCTTTCTTT. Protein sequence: CASSLRGTEAFF.

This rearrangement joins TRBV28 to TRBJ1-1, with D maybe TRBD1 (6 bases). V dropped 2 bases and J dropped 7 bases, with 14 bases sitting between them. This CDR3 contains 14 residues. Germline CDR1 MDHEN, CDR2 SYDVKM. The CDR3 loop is CASSLGGHIVEAFF. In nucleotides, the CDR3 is TGTGCCAGCAGTTTAGGGGGACACATAGTTGAAGCTTTCTTT.

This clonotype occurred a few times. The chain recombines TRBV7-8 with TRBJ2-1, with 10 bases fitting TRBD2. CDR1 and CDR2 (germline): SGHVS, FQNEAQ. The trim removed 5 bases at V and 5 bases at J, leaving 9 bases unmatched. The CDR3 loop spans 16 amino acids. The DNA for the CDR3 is TGTGCCAGCAGCCATCGAGCGGGGGGGTCCGACAATGAGCAGTTCTTC. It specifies CASSHRAGGSDNEQFF.

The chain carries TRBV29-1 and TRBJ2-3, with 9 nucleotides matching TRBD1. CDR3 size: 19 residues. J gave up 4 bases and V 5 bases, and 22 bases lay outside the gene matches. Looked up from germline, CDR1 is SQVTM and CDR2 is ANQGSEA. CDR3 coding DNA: TGCAGCGTTACCCCCGGGACAGGGCGGGGTACGGCGCCTGCAGATACGCAGTATTTT. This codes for CSVTPGTGRGTAPADTQYF.

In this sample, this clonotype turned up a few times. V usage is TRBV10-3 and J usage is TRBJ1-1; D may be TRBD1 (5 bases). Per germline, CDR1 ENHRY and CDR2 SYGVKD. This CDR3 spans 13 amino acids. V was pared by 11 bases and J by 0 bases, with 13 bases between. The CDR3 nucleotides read TGTGCCGCCTCGGGGGGGTTGAACACTGAAGCTTTCTTT. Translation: CAASGGLNTEAFF.

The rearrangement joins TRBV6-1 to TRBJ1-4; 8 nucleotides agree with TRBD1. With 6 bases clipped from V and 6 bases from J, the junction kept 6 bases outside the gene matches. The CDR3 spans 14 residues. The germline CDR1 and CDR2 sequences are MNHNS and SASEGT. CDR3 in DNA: TGTGCCAGCAGGTTCAGGGGGCCCGATGAAAAACTGTTTTTT. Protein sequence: CASRFRGPDEKLFF.

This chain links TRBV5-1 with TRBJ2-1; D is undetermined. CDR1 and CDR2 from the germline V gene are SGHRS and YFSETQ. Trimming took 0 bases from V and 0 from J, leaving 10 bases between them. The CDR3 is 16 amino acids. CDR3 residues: CASSLEARSSYNEQFF. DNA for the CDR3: TGCGCCAGCAGCTTGGAAGCCCGAAGCTCCTACAATGAGCAGTTCTTC.

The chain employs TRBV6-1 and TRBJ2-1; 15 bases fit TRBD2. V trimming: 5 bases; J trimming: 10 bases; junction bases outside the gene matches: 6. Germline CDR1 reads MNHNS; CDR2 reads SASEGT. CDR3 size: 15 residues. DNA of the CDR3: TGTGCCAGCAGTCCCGGACTAGCGGGAGGGTGGGAGCAGTTCTTC. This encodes CASSPGLAGGWEQFF.

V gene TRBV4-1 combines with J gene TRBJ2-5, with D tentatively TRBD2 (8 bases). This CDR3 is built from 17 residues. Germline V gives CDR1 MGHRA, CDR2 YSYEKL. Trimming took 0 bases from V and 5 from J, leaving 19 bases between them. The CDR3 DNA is TGCGCCAGCAGCCAAGAACGCCCTCCGGGAGGGGGCGAGACCCAGTACTTC. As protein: CASSQERPPGGGETQYF.

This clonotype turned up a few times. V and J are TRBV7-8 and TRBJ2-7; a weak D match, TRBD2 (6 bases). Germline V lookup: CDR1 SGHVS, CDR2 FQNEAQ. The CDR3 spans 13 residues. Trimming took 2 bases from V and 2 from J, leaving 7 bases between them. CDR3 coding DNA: TGTGCCAGCAGCTTACCGGGGGCCTACGAGCAGTACGTC. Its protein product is CASSLPGAYEQYV.

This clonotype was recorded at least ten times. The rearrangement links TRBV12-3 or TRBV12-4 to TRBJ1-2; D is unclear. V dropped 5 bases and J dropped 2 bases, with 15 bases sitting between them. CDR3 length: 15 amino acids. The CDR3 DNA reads TGTGCCAGCAGTGAATACAGACTGGGGAACTATGGCTACACCTTC. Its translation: CASSEYRLGNYGYTF.

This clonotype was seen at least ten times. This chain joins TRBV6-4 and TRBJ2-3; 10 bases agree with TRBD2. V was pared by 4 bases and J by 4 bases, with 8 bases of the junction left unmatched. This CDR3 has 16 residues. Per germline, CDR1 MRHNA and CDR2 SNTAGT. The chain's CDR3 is CASSGDTSGAADTQYF. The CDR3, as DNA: TGTGCCAGCAGTGGAGACACTAGCGGGGCTGCAGATACGCAGTATTTT.

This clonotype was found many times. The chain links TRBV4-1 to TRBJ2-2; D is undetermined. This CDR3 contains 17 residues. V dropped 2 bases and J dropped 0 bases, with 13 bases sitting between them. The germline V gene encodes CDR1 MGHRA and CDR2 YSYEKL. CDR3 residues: CASSQRMGQPNTGELFF. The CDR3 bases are TGCGCCAGCAGCCAAAGAATGGGCCAGCCGAACACCGGGGAGCTGTTTTTT.

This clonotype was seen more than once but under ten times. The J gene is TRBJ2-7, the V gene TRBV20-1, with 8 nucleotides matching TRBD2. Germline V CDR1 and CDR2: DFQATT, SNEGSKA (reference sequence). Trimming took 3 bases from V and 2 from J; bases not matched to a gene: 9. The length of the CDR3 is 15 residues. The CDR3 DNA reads TGCAGTGCTAGTGATGTAGCGGGACGAACCTACGAGCAGTACGTC. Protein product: CSASDVAGRTYEQYV.

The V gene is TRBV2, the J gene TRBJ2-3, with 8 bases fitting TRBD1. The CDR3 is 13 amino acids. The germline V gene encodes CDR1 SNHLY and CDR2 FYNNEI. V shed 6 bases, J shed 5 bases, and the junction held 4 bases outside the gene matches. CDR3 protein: CASRGTGVDTQYF. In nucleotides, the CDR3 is TGTGCCAGCAGGGGGACAGGCGTAGATACGCAGTATTTT.

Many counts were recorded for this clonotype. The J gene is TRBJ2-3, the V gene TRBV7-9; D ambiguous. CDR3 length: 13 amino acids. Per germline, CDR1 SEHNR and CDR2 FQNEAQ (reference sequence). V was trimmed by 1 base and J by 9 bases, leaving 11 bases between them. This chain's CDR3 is CASSLDGIETQYF. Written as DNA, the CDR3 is TGTGCCAGCAGCTTAGATGGTATCGAGACGCAGTATTTT. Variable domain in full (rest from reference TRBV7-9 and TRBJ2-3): DTGVSQNPRHKITKRGQNVTFRCDPISEHNRLYWYRQTLGQGPEFLTYFQNEAQLEKSRLLSDRFSAERPKGSFSTLEIQRTEQGDSAMYLCASSLDGIETQYFGPGTRLTVL.

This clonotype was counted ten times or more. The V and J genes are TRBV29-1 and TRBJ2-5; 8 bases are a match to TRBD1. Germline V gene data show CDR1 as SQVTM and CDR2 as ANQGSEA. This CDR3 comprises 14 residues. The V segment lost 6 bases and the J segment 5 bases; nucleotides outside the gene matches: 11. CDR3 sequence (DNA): TGCAGCGTGAGCCCAGGGGGCGCAGGGGAGACCCAGTACTTC. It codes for CSVSPGGAGETQYF.

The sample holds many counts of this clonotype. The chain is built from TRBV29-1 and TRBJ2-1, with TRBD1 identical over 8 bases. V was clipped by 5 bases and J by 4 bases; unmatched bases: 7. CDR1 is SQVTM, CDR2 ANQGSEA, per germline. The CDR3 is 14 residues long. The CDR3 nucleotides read TGCAGCGTTCTCACTACAGGGGGATACAATGAGCAGTTCTTC. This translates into CSVLTTGGYNEQFF.

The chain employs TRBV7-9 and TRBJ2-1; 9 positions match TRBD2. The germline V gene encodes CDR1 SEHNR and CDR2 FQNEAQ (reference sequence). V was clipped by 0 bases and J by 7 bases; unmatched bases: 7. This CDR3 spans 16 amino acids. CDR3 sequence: CASSLAPLAGRNEQFF. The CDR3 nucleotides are TGTGCCAGCAGCTTAGCGCCCCTAGCGGGACGAAATGAGCAGTTCTTC. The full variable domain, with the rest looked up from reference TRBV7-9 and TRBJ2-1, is DTGVSQNPRHKITKRGQNVTFRCDPISEHNRLYWYRQTLGQGPEFLTYFQNEAQLEKSRLLSDRFSAERPKGSFSTLEIQRTEQGDSAMYLCASSLAPLAGRNEQFFGPGTRLTVL.